This T cell receptor (beta chain) was retrieved from a study of shared clonotypes between healthy human individuals. Assay used: immunoSEQ multiplex PCR; TCRdb lists only in-frame clones, some missing. The data hold about 1.9 million clones, with around 95% observed a single time. As concerns this clone: Antigen specificity is unknown.

Terminally differentiated effector memory CD45RA+ cells were excluded from the naive CD8 cells, which were CD45RO-negative and positively selected for CCR7. The ends lost 6 bases at V and 6 bases at J; junction bases unmatched: 3. Germline assignment: CDR1 MDHEN and CDR2 SYDVKM. The CDR3 extends over 13 amino acids. Study-level results: Naive CD4 clonotypes were shared across several donors at roughly 5.5%.

Specimen: naive CD8+ T cells from PBMCs. This chain links TRBV28 with TRBJ1-5, with 9 bases matching TRBD1. This TCR came from a man in his late teens or twenties in good health. Some clones in this sample may be carry-over from other donors' samples. The CDR3 coding sequence is TGTGCCAGCAGCCAGACAGGGGGTCAGCCCCAGCATTTT. The encoded protein is CASSQTGGQPQHF.